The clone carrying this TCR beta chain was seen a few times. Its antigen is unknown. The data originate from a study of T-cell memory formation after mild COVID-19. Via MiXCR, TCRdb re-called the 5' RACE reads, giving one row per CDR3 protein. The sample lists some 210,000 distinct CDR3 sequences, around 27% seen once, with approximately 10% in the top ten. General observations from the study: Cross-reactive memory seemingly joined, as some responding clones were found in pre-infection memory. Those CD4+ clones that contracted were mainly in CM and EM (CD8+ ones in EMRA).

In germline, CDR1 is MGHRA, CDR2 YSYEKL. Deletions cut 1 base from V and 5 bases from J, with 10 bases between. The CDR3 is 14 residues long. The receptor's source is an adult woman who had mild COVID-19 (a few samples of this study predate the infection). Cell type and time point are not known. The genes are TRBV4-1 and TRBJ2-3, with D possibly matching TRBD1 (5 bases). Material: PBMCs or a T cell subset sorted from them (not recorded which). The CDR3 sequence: CASSQVPGKDTQYF. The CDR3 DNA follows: TGCGCCAGCAGCCAAGTCCCAGGGAAAGATACGCAGTATTTT.